A single sample is the source of the 2 T cell receptor beta chains below, sequenced in a study of blood T cell repertoires in COVID-19. Method: immunoSEQ multiplex PCR; TCRdb's copy keeps in-frame clones and lacks some. The sample lists fewer than 65,000 clones, just under 80% occurring once. Sequencing was carried out using peripheral blood. All receptors come from a human donor in a cohort sampled during active COVID-19.

This rearrangement joins TRBV10-3 to TRBJ2-2, with 8 nucleotides matching TRBD1. Germline loops: CDR1 ENHRY, CDR2 SYGVKD. The V gene end was trimmed by 5 bases and the J gene end by 2 bases; junction bases not matched to a gene: 7. The CDR3 length is 16 residues. The CDR3 DNA reads as TGTGCCATCAGTCCCATGACAGGGGTTAACACCGGGGAGCTGTTTTTT. It is translated as CAISPMTGVNTGELFF.

The chain links TRBV29-1 to TRBJ2-3; perhaps TRBD1 as D (5 bases). CDR1 and CDR2 (germline): SQVTM, ANQGSEA. Trimming pared 8 bases from V and 2 bases from J, leaving 20 bases between. The CDR3 covers 15 residues. Here the CDR3 DNA reads TGCAGCTATTTAAGGCAGCCCAGGGTCACAGATACGCAGTATTTT. Encoded protein: CSYLRQPRVTDTQYF.